This TCR beta chain was captured by sequencing in a study of T-cell reconstitution after alpha-beta-depleted transplantation in children (TCRdb year 2016). Background on the whole study: The study quantitatively tracked T-cell immune reconstitution after TCRalphabeta/CD19-depleted allogeneic hematopoietic cell transplantation in children using TCR repertoire profiling. General study outcomes and caveats: In some patients, the high TCRbeta diversity seen at day 60 was put down to recipient T cells and intrathymic progenitors that had survived conditioning. Over the following months the frequencies of hyperexpanded clones went down, and after one year T-cell counts and TCRbeta diversity were mostly credited to newly produced T cells. About two months after transplant, the apparently early recovery of alphabetaT-cell counts reportedly depended on just several hundred clones that had expanded rapidly and came from non-depleted graft cells.

Worth noting for this clonotype: This receptor's antigen is unknown. There are no base qualities to consult, and no much larger clone falls within one base.

The library came from PCR. The sample was run on an Illumina HiSeq 2500. TCR libraries were prepared with molecular barcoding, using unique molecular identifiers to normalize TCRbeta repertoire quantification. In TCRdb, the public reads were trimmed at Q25 with fastp and aligned with MiXCR, with productive beta chains retained. Here each entry gathers all rows of one CDR3 protein and keeps the most common genes and DNA. The sample has approximately 1,000,000 distinct CDR3 sequences on record, about 26% of them singletons. The biggest ten clones account for roughly 31% of the sample. V is reduced by 8 bases and J by 2 bases, leaving a spacing of 10 bases between them. From the cysteine through the phenylalanine, the CDR3 covers 14 amino acids. CDR3 DNA only is kept here, 42 bases in frame from base 1. As encoded in the germline V gene (reference sequence), CDR1 is LNHNV while CDR2 is YYDKDF. Explained via the paper, the treatment or condition label denotes: allogeneic hematopoietic cell transplantation with graft depleted of TCRalphabeta T cells and CD19 B cells. The children who served as transplant recipients had been given grafts of TCRalphabeta/CD19-depleted allogeneic hematopoietic cells.

This TCR was recovered from a boy in the first two years of life who had a stem cell transplant for SCID, so the T cells may come from the graft donor. Rearrangement joined TRBV15 to TRBJ2-6, with the identity of the D gene unclear. Sequencing was performed on PBMCs, mostly from graft donor cells, taken 360 days after TCRalphabeta/CD19-depleted stem cell transplant. Here the CDR3 is given as CATVRYPGANVLTF. Here is the DNA: TGTGCCACCGTTAGGTATCCTGGGGCCAACGTCCTGACTTTC. The full variable domain, completed from the reference TRBV15 and TRBJ2-6 proteins outside the CDR3, reads DAMVIQNPRYQVTQFGKPVTLSCSQTLNHNVMYWYQQKSSQAPKLLFHYYDKDFNNEADTPDNFQSRRPNTSFCFLDIRSPGLGDTAMYLCATVRYPGANVLTFGAGSRLTVL.